The clone carrying this T cell receptor (beta chain) was seen a handful of times. CDR1 is KGHSH, CDR2 LQKENI, per germline. The CDR3 is 16 residues long. V dropped 3 bases and J dropped 7; count of bases not matched to a gene: 13. This sample was taken from a study of T cell repertoires in cytomegalovirus infection. MiXCR was run by TCRdb on the reads, yielding one entry per CDR3 protein. The sample carries about 740,000 distinct CDR3 sequences, roughly a third recorded once. This TCR was sampled from a human donor in good health (CMV status not recorded). Some clones in this sample may be carry-over from other donors' samples. Specimen: PBMCs. The chain joins TRBV18 to TRBJ1-2; 8 nucleotides line up with TRBD1. The CDR3: CASSPILGQGASGYTF. The CDR3 region has the DNA TGTGCCAGCTCACCGATATTAGGGCAGGGGGCGTCTGGCTACACCTTC.